A selection of T cell receptor beta chains follows, all from one sample in a study of human T cells and chemical hapten exposure. In TCRdb, the RACE reads were re-called with MiXCR into one record per CDR3 protein. This sample has under 85,000 distinct CDR3 sequences, with about a tenth found just once. The sequencing here drew on whole blood, taken in connection with sensitization to the hapten diphenylcyclopropenone (DPC). These receptors were collected from a woman aged 45-65 years with alopecia areata. Some clones in this sample may be carry-over from other donors' samples. The CDR3 runs from the conserved cysteine through the conserved F or W. D genes are given only for firm matches. Clone size, where shown, is once, few, many, or a class for clones that have expanded.

size: NA
V: TRBV11-2
D: NA
J: TRBJ1-1
CDR3: CASSKDLTGAEAFF
DNA: TGTGCCAGCAGCAAAGACCTGACGGGGGCTGAAGCTTTCTTT

size: NA
V: TRBV12-3/TRBV12-4
D: NA
J: TRBJ1-5
CDR3: CASSQGIGNQPQHF
DNA: TGTGCCAGCAGTCAGGGTATTGGCAATCAGCCCCAGCATTTT

size: NA
V: TRBV6-5
D: NA
J: TRBJ2-4
CDR3: CASRDLNLVKNIQYF
DNA: TGTGCCAGCAGGGATTTAAATTTAGTCAAAAACATTCAGTACTTC

size: many
V: TRBV29-1
D: TRBD2
J: TRBJ2-1
CDR3: CSVIAGANEQFF
DNA: TGCAGCGTGATAGCGGGAGCTAATGAGCAGTTCTTC

size: many
V: TRBV6-1
D: NA
J: TRBJ1-1
CDR3: CASSVGGKNTEAFF
DNA: TGTGCCAGCAGTGTTGGCGGCAAGAACACTGAAGCTTTCTTT

size: NA
V: TRBV5-1
D: NA
J: TRBJ2-7
CDR3: CATSPGPADLGEQYF
DNA: TGTGCCACCAGCCCAGGACCAGCGGACCTTGGAGAGCAGTACTTC

size: many
V: TRBV5-4
D: TRBD2
J: TRBJ2-3
CDR3: CASSLGTSWSTDTQYF
DNA: TGTGCCAGCAGCTTGGGGACTAGCTGGTCGACAGATACGCAGTATTTT

size: NA
V: TRBV2
D: NA
J: TRBJ1-1
CDR3: CASSLGQRNTEAFF
DNA: TGTGCCAGCAGCTTGGGACAACGGAACACTGAAGCTTTCTTT

size: NA
V: TRBV29-1
D: NA
J: TRBJ1-5
CDR3: CSAVSSSNQPQHF
DNA: TGCAGCGCCGTTTCGTCTAGCAATCAGCCCCAGCATTTT

size: many
V: TRBV9
D: NA
J: TRBJ1-4
CDR3: CASSPRLGLDEKLFF
DNA: TGTGCCAGCAGCCCCCGGTTGGGGCTGGATGAAAAACTGTTTTTT

size: many
V: TRBV7-9
D: NA
J: TRBJ1-5
CDR3: CASSLAGSVNQPQHF
DNA: TGTGCCAGCAGCTTAGCTGGCAGCGTCAATCAGCCCCAGCATTTT

size: many
V: TRBV6-2/TRBV6-3
D: NA
J: TRBJ2-1
CDR3: CASSYLGRRNNEQFF
DNA: TGTGCCAGCAGTTACTTGGGACGGAGAAACAATGAGCAGTTCTTC

size: many
V: TRBV20-1
D: TRBD1
J: TRBJ2-4
CDR3: CSATGTGKNIQYF
DNA: TGCAGTGCTACAGGGACAGGGAAAAACATTCAGTACTTC

size: many
V: TRBV6-6
D: NA
J: TRBJ1-5
CDR3: CASSYSPNSNQPQHF
DNA: TGTGCCAGCAGTTATTCCCCCAATAGCAATCAGCCCCAGCATTTT

size: many
V: TRBV12-5
D: NA
J: TRBJ2-2
CDR3: CASGLESGAGELFF
DNA: TGTGCTAGTGGTTTGGAGTCAGGGGCCGGGGAGCTGTTTTTT

size: many
V: TRBV10-3
D: NA
J: TRBJ2-7
CDR3: CAISPGTPYEQYF
DNA: TGTGCCATCAGTCCCGGGACACCGTACGAGCAGTACTTC

size: NA
V: TRBV4-2
D: TRBD1
J: TRBJ1-2
CDR3: CASRGTGLYYGYTF
DNA: TGTGCCAGCAGGGGGACAGGGCTCTACTATGGCTACACCTTC

size: NA
V: TRBV20-1
D: NA
J: TRBJ2-3
CDR3: CSASAGADTQYF
DNA: TGCAGTGCTAGCGCTGGGGCGGATACGCAGTATTTT

size: many
V: TRBV19
D: TRBD2
J: TRBJ2-1
CDR3: CASRTTSGRVSSYNEQFF
DNA: TGTGCCAGTAGGACTACTAGCGGGAGGGTGAGCTCCTACAATGAGCAGTTCTTC

size: NA
V: TRBV18
D: TRBD2
J: TRBJ2-1
CDR3: CASSPLFQREGNEQFF
DNA: TGTGCCAGCTCACCACTGTTTCAGCGGGAGGGTAATGAGCAGTTCTTC

size: NA
V: TRBV7-6
D: TRBD2
J: TRBJ2-5
CDR3: CASSPATSGRFPTETQYF
DNA: TGTGCCAGCAGCCCCGCGACTAGCGGGAGGTTCCCCACAGAGACCCAGTACTTC

size: many
V: TRBV6-1
D: NA
J: TRBJ1-2
CDR3: CASSEKAANYGYTF
DNA: TGTGCCAGCAGTGAAAAGGCCGCTAACTATGGCTACACCTTC

size: few
V: TRBV19
D: NA
J: TRBJ1-2
CDR3: CASGLGAGNYGYTF
DNA: TGTGCCAGTGGCTTGGGGGCCGGTAACTATGGCTACACCTTC

size: many
V: TRBV3-1
D: NA
J: TRBJ2-7
CDR3: CASSRSSYEQYF
DNA: TGTGCCAGCAGCCGTAGCTCCTACGAGCAGTACTTC

size: many
V: TRBV19
D: NA
J: TRBJ1-5
CDR3: CASSAYLSNQPQHF
DNA: TGTGCCAGTAGTGCATACCTTAGCAATCAGCCCCAGCATTTT

size: few
V: TRBV7-2
D: NA
J: TRBJ2-3
CDR3: CASSRSLGSRTDTQYF
DNA: TGTGCCAGCAGCCGGAGCCTAGGGTCACGCACAGATACGCAGTATTTT

size: few
V: TRBV6-1
D: TRBD2
J: TRBJ2-1
CDR3: CASSALAGGGNEQFF
DNA: TGTGCCAGCAGTGCCCTAGCGGGAGGTGGCAATGAGCAGTTCTTC

size: many
V: TRBV18
D: NA
J: TRBJ1-5
CDR3: CASSPSTGLQPQHF
DNA: TGTGCCAGCTCACCCTCGACCGGACTGCAGCCCCAGCATTTT

size: few
V: TRBV14
D: NA
J: TRBJ2-7
CDR3: CASSLTRAGEQYF
DNA: TGTGCCAGCAGCCTCACCAGGGCCGGGGAGCAGTACTTC

size: many
V: TRBV3-1
D: TRBD2
J: TRBJ2-1
CDR3: CASSLTSGNNNEQFF
DNA: TGTGCCAGCAGCCTGACTAGCGGGAATAACAATGAGCAGTTCTTC

size: few
V: TRBV5-6
D: NA
J: TRBJ2-5
CDR3: CASSYRDPITETQYF
DNA: TGTGCCAGCAGCTACCGGGACCCGATAACGGAGACCCAGTACTTC

size: few
V: TRBV20-1
D: NA
J: TRBJ1-1
CDR3: CSARSRVTEAFF
DNA: TGCAGTGCTAGATCGAGGGTCACTGAAGCTTTCTTT

size: many
V: TRBV14
D: TRBD2
J: TRBJ2-7
CDR3: CASSQDKTSGSRGTYEQYF
DNA: TGTGCCAGCAGCCAAGATAAGACTAGCGGGAGCCGCGGGACCTACGAGCAGTACTTC

size: NA
V: TRBV10-2
D: TRBD2
J: TRBJ2-5
CDR3: CASKGLAVQETQYF
DNA: TGCGCCAGCAAAGGACTAGCGGTCCAAGAGACCCAGTACTTC

size: NA
V: TRBV29-1
D: NA
J: TRBJ2-1
CDR3: CSVEASTYNEQFF
DNA: TGCAGCGTTGAAGCGTCAACCTACAATGAGCAGTTCTTC

size: many
V: TRBV29-1
D: NA
J: TRBJ1-5
CDR3: CSVAPIREAIGQPQHF
DNA: TGCAGCGTCGCCCCGATAAGGGAAGCAATAGGTCAGCCCCAGCATTTT

size: few
V: TRBV20-1
D: TRBD2
J: TRBJ2-1
CDR3: CSAGRSGSSDEQFF
DNA: TGCAGTGCTGGCCGTAGCGGGAGTTCGGATGAGCAGTTCTTC

size: few
V: TRBV11-2
D: TRBD2
J: TRBJ2-5
CDR3: CASSSRTSGRLETQYF
DNA: TGTGCCAGCAGCTCTAGGACTAGCGGGAGGCTGGAGACCCAGTACTTC

size: few
V: TRBV3-1
D: NA
J: TRBJ2-1
CDR3: CASSQTPLGEQFF
DNA: TGTGCCAGCAGCCAGACCCCCCTCGGTGAGCAGTTCTTC

size: NA
V: TRBV6-1
D: NA
J: TRBJ2-7
CDR3: CARPLGENEQYF
DNA: TGTGCCAGACCCCTCGGGGAAAACGAGCAGTACTTC

size: few
V: TRBV10-3
D: NA
J: TRBJ2-1
CDR3: CATLARSSYNEQFF
DNA: TGTGCCACCCTAGCGCGGAGCTCCTACAATGAGCAGTTCTTC

size: many
V: TRBV24-1
D: NA
J: TRBJ1-1
CDR3: CATSRGGGTEAFF
DNA: TGTGCCACCAGCAGGGGAGGCGGCACTGAAGCTTTCTTT

size: NA
V: TRBV6-5
D: TRBD2
J: TRBJ2-3
CDR3: CASSSIAGIPDTQYF
DNA: TGTGCCAGCAGTTCCATAGCGGGAATCCCAGATACGCAGTATTTT

size: many
V: TRBV11-2
D: TRBD2
J: TRBJ2-3
CDR3: CASSGSGMITDTQYF
DNA: TGTGCCAGCAGCGGTAGCGGGATGATCACAGATACGCAGTATTTT

size: few
V: TRBV27
D: TRBD1
J: TRBJ1-5
CDR3: CASSLLGQGGFDQPQHF
DNA: TGTGCCAGCAGTTTATTAGGGCAGGGGGGTTTCGATCAGCCCCAGCATTTT

size: many
V: TRBV11-2
D: NA
J: TRBJ1-5
CDR3: CASSVGGRGNQPQHF
DNA: TGTGCCAGCAGCGTGGGGGGTCGCGGGAATCAGCCCCAGCATTTT